A single sample gave rise to the 21 T cell receptor beta chains below, sequenced in a study of CD8+CD57+ T cells in acquired aplastic anemia. For CDR3 and TCR beta VDJ profiling, genomic DNA was the template used. TCRdb used MiXCR to reprocess the reads, holding one entry per CDR3 protein. Found here are about 190,000 distinct CDR3 sequences, roughly half of them singletons; the top ten hold around a sixth. The sample taken for sequencing was sorted CD4+, CD8+, or CD8+CD57+ T cells (not recorded which) from PBMCs. The receptors shown here come from a human donor in good health, serving as a control.

This chain joins TRBV19 and TRBJ1-6; D is unclear. The ends were cut back, 6 bases at V and 2 bases at J, with 8 bases in the middle. CDR1 LNHDA and CDR2 SQIVND come from the germline V gene (reference sequence). CDR3 size: 14 residues. This chain's CDR3 is CASSPQAYNSPLHF. The CDR3 DNA follows: TGTGCCAGTAGCCCTCAAGCCTATAATTCACCCCTCCACTTT.

The gene calls are TRBV6-5 and TRBJ1-2, with 9 bases lining up with TRBD1. Germline values: CDR1 MNHEY, CDR2 SVGAGI. V lost 5 bases and J lost 9; bases outside the gene matches: 4. The CDR3 is 12 residues long. CDR3 in amino acids: CASSPGQGSYTF. CDR3 sequence (DNA): TGTGCCAGCAGTCCCGGACAGGGGAGCTACACCTTC.

This clonotype was counted ten times or more. This sequence joins TRBV5-6 and TRBJ2-3; D perhaps matches TRBD2 (6 bases). Germline CDR1 is SGHDT and CDR2 is YYEEEE. CDR3 size: 15 residues. Deletions cut 2 bases from V and 5 bases from J, with 15 bases between. CDR3 sequence reads: CASSLKLAYRDTQYF. CDR3 DNA sequence: TGTGCCAGCAGCTTAAAACTAGCCTACAGAGATACGCAGTATTTT.

This clonotype was found many times. The chain is built from TRBV29-1 and TRBJ2-7, with 7 bases fitting TRBD1. V lost 4 bases and J lost 3; bases outside the gene matches: 6. The CDR3 runs 13 residues. CDR1 and CDR2 from the germline V gene are SQVTM and ANQGSEA. CDR3 protein: CSVARTGGYEQYF. The CDR3 DNA sequence: TGCAGCGTTGCTCGGACAGGCGGCTACGAGCAGTACTTC.

At least ten counts were recorded for this clonotype. The chain couples TRBV20-1 to TRBJ2-7; D is perhaps TRBD1 (6 bases). Germline V gene sequence: CDR1 DFQATT, CDR2 SNEGSKA (reference sequence). The CDR3 spans 16 residues. Deletions cut 6 bases from V and 3 bases from J, with 24 bases between. The DNA for the CDR3 is TGCAGTGCCGAAAATTCTCTCAGGGGTTCGGTCTACGAGCAGTACTTC. Translation gives CSAENSLRGSVYEQYF.

V and J are TRBV15 and TRBJ2-7; possible D gene TRBD1, 6 bases. Trimming took off 3 bases at V and 0 bases at J, with 9 bases between the two ends. The CDR3 totals 14 residues. CDR1 LNHNV and CDR2 YYDKDF come from the germline V gene (reference sequence). The CDR3 coding sequence is TGTGCCACCAGCAGCTGGGACAACTCCTACGAGCAGTACTTC. The encoded protein is CATSSWDNSYEQYF.

This clonotype has just one count. The chain carries TRBV20-1 and TRBJ2-6, with D perhaps matching TRBD1 or TRBD2 (5 bases each). With 3 bases removed from V and 0 bases from J, the gap between germline ends came to 21 bases. Germline CDR1 is DFQATT and CDR2 is SNEGSKA (reference sequence). The CDR3 is 19 residues long. The CDR3 here is CSARGDQVFQTSGANVLTF. The CDR3 nucleotides are TGCAGTGCTAGGGGGGACCAGGTGTTCCAAACCTCTGGGGCCAACGTCCTGACTTTC.

The V and J genes are TRBV15 and TRBJ2-7; D gene unclear. Per the germline V gene, CDR1 is LNHNV and CDR2 is YYDKDF (reference sequence). The CDR3 sequence is 15 residues long. V lost 0 bases, J lost 3 bases, and 12 bases lay in between. The CDR3 here is CATSRDYSRSYEQYV. The CDR3 region has the DNA TGTGCCACCAGCAGAGATTACAGCAGAAGCTACGAGCAGTACGTC.

The chain has TRBV10-1 and TRBJ2-1; 8 bases line up with TRBD1. CDR3 size: 14 residues. In germline, CDR1 is WNHNN, CDR2 SYGVQD (reference sequence). J gave up 5 bases and V 6 bases, and 6 bases lay outside the gene matches. The CDR3 protein is CASRWTGSDNEQFF. For the CDR3, the DNA is TGCGCCAGCAGATGGACAGGGTCTGACAATGAGCAGTTCTTC.

The J gene is TRBJ2-5, the V gene TRBV7-8; D is tentatively TRBD1 or TRBD2 (6 bases each). V dropped 2 bases and J dropped 0 bases, with 22 bases sitting between them. The CDR3 totals 19 residues. Per germline, CDR1 SGHVS and CDR2 FQNEAQ. The CDR3, as DNA: TGTGCCAGCAGCTTACCCCGGAGGCTCGGGGGCCGTGACCAAGAGACCCAGTACTTC. Translation: CASSLPRRLGGRDQETQYF. Using reference TRBV7-8 and TRBJ2-5 for the parts outside the CDR3, the full variable domain is GAGVSQSPRYKVAKRGQDVALRCDPISGHVSLFWYQQALGQGPEFLTYFQNEAQLDKSGLPSDRFFAERPEGSVSTLKIQRTQQEDSAVYLCASSLPRRLGGRDQETQYFGPGTRLLVL.

This clonotype was seen only once. This sequence joins TRBV10-3 and TRBJ2-1; TRBD2 might be the D (6 bases). The length of the CDR3 is 12 residues. V gave up 4 bases and J gave up 8 bases, with 9 bases separating them. CDR1 and CDR2 from the germline V gene are ENHRY and SYGVKD. CDR3 loop: CAISGGVDEQFF. The DNA for the CDR3 is TGTGCCATCAGTGGGGGGGTGGATGAGCAGTTCTTC.

V gene TRBV20-1 combines with J gene TRBJ1-6; 8 bases map to TRBD1. Trimming at V came to 3 bases and at J to 9 bases, leaving 7 bases not matched to a gene. CDR3 size: 14 residues. Germline V gives CDR1 DFQATT, CDR2 SNEGSKA (reference sequence). The CDR3 bases are TGCAGTGCTAGTCGTCGGCAGGGGGCTTCACCCCTCCACTTT. It yields the protein CSASRRQGASPLHF.

This clonotype has a count of ten or more. The chain recombines TRBV12-3 or TRBV12-4 with TRBJ2-2; a weak D match, TRBD1 (6 bases). This CDR3 contains 14 residues. Trimming left V 3 bases short and J 2 bases short, with 7 bases between. The CDR3 DNA reads as TGTGCCAGCAGTTTGGGACACAACACCGGGGAGCTGTTTTTT. It translates to CASSLGHNTGELFF.

The gene calls are TRBV20-1 and TRBJ1-1, with 8 nucleotides matching TRBD1. Per germline, CDR1 DFQATT and CDR2 SNEGSKA (reference sequence). V was clipped by 5 bases and J by 5 bases; unmatched bases: 4. This CDR3 contains 12 residues. The CDR3 DNA reads TGCAGTGCTGGGACAGGTGGGACTGAAGCTTTCTTT. It codes for CSAGTGGTEAFF.

V is TRBV20-1 and J is TRBJ2-7; TRBD1 agrees at 7 bases. The V gene's germline CDR1 is DFQATT and CDR2 SNEGSKA (reference sequence). With V trimmed by 5 bases and J by 3 bases, 10 bases remained unmatched. This CDR3 region has 14 residues. CDR3 nucleotides: TGCAGTGCTTTATCCGGGACAGTGAACTACGAGCAGTACTTC. Translated, it gives CSALSGTVNYEQYF.

The rearrangement joins TRBV29-1 to TRBJ2-7; 16 nucleotides agree with TRBD2. The CDR3 is made up of 18 amino acids. The trim removed 3 bases at V and 2 bases at J, leaving 10 bases unmatched. CDR1 is SQVTM and CDR2 is ANQGSEA in the germline V gene. This chain's CDR3 is CSVEAPGLAGGKAYEQYF. CDR3 DNA: TGCAGCGTTGAGGCGCCGGGACTAGCGGGGGGGAAGGCCTACGAGCAGTACTTC.

This clonotype was detected ten times or more. The V gene is TRBV6-5, the J gene TRBJ1-6, with D perhaps matching TRBD1 (6 bases). V was pared by 4 bases and J by 9 bases, with 19 bases between. Germline assignment: CDR1 MNHEY and CDR2 SVGAGI. The CDR3 has 16 amino acids. For the CDR3, the DNA is TGTGCCAGCAGTTTAACAGGGAATCAGTGGGGTTCACCCCTCCACTTT. Amino acids: CASSLTGNQWGSPLHF.

J is TRBJ1-2 and V is TRBV10-2, with 9 bases fitting TRBD1. V dropped 2 bases and J dropped 10; count of bases not matched to a gene: 8. The CDR3 is 14 amino acids. Germline V gene lookup returns CDR1 WSHSY and CDR2 SAAADI. The CDR3: CASSEPETGGLYTF. As DNA, the CDR3 is TGCGCCAGCAGTGAGCCAGAGACAGGGGGTCTCTACACCTTC.

This clonotype came up many times. The rearrangement links TRBV7-8 to TRBJ2-7; D might be TRBD1 or TRBD2, each matching 5 bases. This CDR3 contains 16 residues. V gave up 5 bases and J gave up 2 bases, with 19 bases separating them. Per the germline V gene, CDR1 is SGHVS and CDR2 is FQNEAQ. The CDR3 sequence: CASSPPMGDGPYEQYF. CDR3 in DNA: TGTGCCAGCAGCCCACCGATGGGGGACGGTCCCTACGAGCAGTACTTC. Full variable domain (missing parts from reference TRBV7-8 and TRBJ2-7): GAGVSQSPRYKVAKRGQDVALRCDPISGHVSLFWYQQALGQGPEFLTYFQNEAQLDKSGLPSDRFFAERPEGSVSTLKIQRTQQEDSAVYLCASSPPMGDGPYEQYFGPGTRLTVT.

The chain uses TRBV7-3 and TRBJ2-7, with D hard to call. This CDR3 region has 14 residues. V lost 4 bases and J 2 bases, leaving 12 bases between the germline ends. Per the germline V gene, CDR1 is SGHTA and CDR2 is FQGTGA. The CDR3, as DNA: TGTGCCAGCAGCTCGGTACACGGAGCCTACGAGCAGTACTTC. This encodes CASSSVHGAYEQYF.

The V and J genes are TRBV7-7 and TRBJ2-5, with D maybe TRBD1 (6 bases). The CDR3 consists of 13 residues. The V and J ends lost 5 bases and 5 bases respectively, with 12 bases between them. CDR1 is SSHAT, CDR2 FNYEAQ, per germline (reference sequence). CDR3 amino acids: CASSPTGLETQYF. DNA of the CDR3: TGTGCCAGCAGCCCCACAGGGTTGGAGACCCAGTACTTC.